The next 24 T cell receptor beta chains were all read from a single sample in a study of blood T cell repertoires in COVID-19 (dated by TCRdb to the early 2020s). The library was obtained by the immunoSEQ multiplex PCR assay. TCRdb mirrors the immuneACCESS table, restricted to in-frame sequences. Some clones are absent from its copies; in checked studies, under half trace to an unresolved V gene, and the reason for the others is unknown. Across this sample there are approximately 260,000 clones, with around 82% seen only once. The ten largest make up less than 10% of the sample. Specimen: peripheral blood. The receptors come from a human donor in a cohort sampled during active COVID-19.

The chain has TRBV9 and TRBJ2-7, with TRBD1 identical over 7 bases. CDR3 size: 15 residues. Looked up from germline, CDR1 is SGDLS and CDR2 is YYNGEE. With V trimmed by 4 bases and J by 2 bases, 9 bases remained unmatched. CDR3 coding DNA: TGTGCCAGCAGCTTCCGGGACAGCCAAACCTACGAGCAGTACTTC. This encodes CASSFRDSQTYEQYF.

The rearrangement joins TRBV7-6 to TRBJ1-2; TRBD1 might be the D (6 bases). The V gene's germline CDR1 is SGHVS and CDR2 FNYEAQ. The CDR3 extends over 15 amino acids. Between the trimmed V and J ends, which lost 2 bases and 2 bases, there was a span of 12 bases. CDR3 protein: CASSLFPGQNYGYTF. In nucleotides, the CDR3 is TGTGCCAGCAGCTTATTCCCTGGACAGAACTATGGCTACACCTTC. Variable domain in full (rest from reference TRBV7-6 and TRBJ1-2): GAGVSQSPRYKVTKRGQDVALRCDPISGHVSLYWYRQALGQGPEFLTYFNYEAQQDKSGLPNDRFSAERPEGSISTLTIQRTEQRDSAMYRCASSLFPGQNYGYTFGSGTRLTVV.

This chain joins TRBV19 and TRBJ2-3, with 8 bases identical to TRBD1. This CDR3 contains 16 residues. Per germline, CDR1 LNHDA and CDR2 SQIVND (reference sequence). The V gene end was trimmed by 2 bases and the J gene end by 0 bases; junction bases not matched to a gene: 4. The CDR3 nucleotides are TGTGCCAGTAGTATAAACACAGGGGGAAGCACAGATACGCAGTATTTT. Amino acid sequence: CASSINTGGSTDTQYF. Drawing the rest from reference TRBV19 and TRBJ2-3, the complete variable domain is DGGITQSPKYLFRKEGQNVTLSCEQNLNHDAMYWYRQDPGQGLRLIYYSQIVNDFQKGDIAEGYSVSREKKESFPLTVTSAQKNPTAFYLCASSINTGGSTDTQYFGPGTRLTVL.

This rearrangement joins TRBV6-5 to TRBJ1-4; TRBD1 agrees at 7 bases. The CDR3 is 14 amino acids. The V gene's germline CDR1 is MNHEY and CDR2 SVGAGI. V trimming: 8 bases; J trimming: 4 bases; junction bases outside the gene matches: 7. CDR3 region: CASRWDSYNEKLFF. CDR3 nucleotides: TGTGCCAGCCGCTGGGACAGCTATAATGAAAAACTGTTTTTT.

The chain recombines TRBV7-2 with TRBJ2-7; 10 bases fit TRBD2. The germline V gene encodes CDR1 SGHTA and CDR2 FQGNSA. Trimming at V came to 1 base and at J to 0 bases, leaving 6 bases not matched to a gene. The CDR3 is made up of 17 amino acids. CDR3 in amino acids: CASSLETSGVVSYEQYF. CDR3 bases: TGTGCCAGCAGCTTAGAAACTAGCGGGGTGGTCTCCTACGAGCAGTACTTC.

The V call is TRBV6-5, the J call TRBJ2-2, with TRBD2 matching over 10 bases. Per the germline V gene, CDR1 is MNHEY and CDR2 is SVGAGI. CDR3 length: 13 residues. The trim removed 8 bases at V and 6 bases at J, leaving 3 bases unmatched. The CDR3 reads CASRTSGAGELFF. CDR3 sequence (DNA): TGTGCCAGCCGGACTAGCGGTGCCGGGGAGCTGTTTTTT.

The chain joins TRBV19 to TRBJ2-1; D ambiguous. CDR1 is LNHDA, CDR2 SQIVND, per germline (reference sequence). This CDR3 has 14 amino acids. V was trimmed by 3 bases and J by 3 bases, leaving 9 bases between them. The CDR3 DNA follows: TGTGCCAGTAGTATCCCGGGTTACTACAATGAGCAGTTCTTC. Its translation is CASSIPGYYNEQFF.

The CDR3 bases are TGTGCCAGCAGCCCGCTCGCAGGGGGACCCACTGGAAACACCATATATTTT. Protein sequence: CASSPLAGGPTGNTIYF. The rearrangement links TRBV7-8 to TRBJ1-3; TRBD1 matches at 7 bases. Trimming cost V 5 bases and J 2 bases; bases outside gene matches: 12. This CDR3 is 17 amino acids long. In germline, CDR1 is SGHVS, CDR2 FQNEAQ.

The genes are TRBV6-5 and TRBJ2-7; D is perhaps TRBD2 (6 bases). CDR3 length: 14 amino acids. Germline V gene data show CDR1 as MNHEY and CDR2 as SVGAGI. Trimming removed 8 bases from V and 6 bases from J, with 20 bases in between. The CDR3 bases are TGTGCCAGCTCAGTCGGGGACTCGCTATCCGAGCAGTACTTC. Protein sequence: CASSVGDSLSEQYF.

This clone has more than one count but fewer than ten. V gene TRBV18 combines with J gene TRBJ2-2, with D possibly TRBD1 on 5 matching bases. CDR1 KGHSH and CDR2 LQKENI come from the germline V gene. The CDR3 contains 13 residues. With 5 bases removed from V and 2 bases from J, the gap between germline ends came to 6 bases. The CDR3 nucleotides read TGTGCCAGCTCAGGACAAAACACCGGGGAGCTGTTTTTT. Its protein product is CASSGQNTGELFF.

This clone has only a few counts. V and J are TRBV28 and TRBJ1-3; 7 nucleotides line up with TRBD1. V was clipped by 5 bases and J by 0 bases; unmatched bases: 1. The CDR3 sequence is 14 residues long. Per germline, CDR1 MDHEN and CDR2 SYDVKM. The CDR3 DNA reads as TGTGCCAGCAGTCAGGGGGACTCTGGAAACACCATATATTTT. Its translation: CASSQGDSGNTIYF.

The rearrangement joins TRBV4-1 to TRBJ2-7; unclear D gene. The V and J ends lost 0 bases and 3 bases respectively, with 12 bases between them. This CDR3 is built from 15 residues. Germline CDR1 reads MGHRA; CDR2 reads YSYEKL. This CDR3 is CASSQDPGALYEQYF. CDR3 in DNA: TGCGCCAGCAGCCAAGATCCAGGCGCCCTCTACGAGCAGTACTTC.

This sequence joins TRBV10-3 and TRBJ1-2; a possible D gene is TRBD1 (5 bases). V lost 3 bases and J 7 bases, leaving 12 bases between the germline ends. Germline-derived CDR1 and CDR2 are ENHRY and SYGVKD. The CDR3 sequence is 13 residues long. As DNA, the CDR3 is TGTGCCATCAGTGAATCAGGGAACGGTGGCTACACCTTC. It codes for CAISESGNGGYTF.

The rearrangement uses TRBV5-4 and TRBJ1-6; 7 bases are a match to TRBD1. This CDR3 comprises 14 residues. Germline assignment: CDR1 SGHNT and CDR2 YYREEE (reference sequence). Trimming took 3 bases from V and 14 from J; bases not matched to a gene: 11. The CDR3 here is CASSSEQGSVTLHF. CDR3 coding DNA: TGTGCCAGCAGCTCCGAACAGGGGAGTGTCACCCTCCACTTT.

This clone was seen a single time. This chain joins TRBV5-1 and TRBJ1-1; a weak D match, TRBD1 (5 bases). The CDR3 totals 13 residues. CDR1 is SGHRS, CDR2 YFSETQ, per germline. V lost 5 bases and J lost 3, with 11 bases in between. The CDR3 is CASRFTGDTEAFF. CDR3 DNA sequence: TGCGCCAGCAGATTTACGGGGGACACTGAAGCTTTCTTT.

The V and J genes are TRBV5-1 and TRBJ2-7; 14 bases map to TRBD2. J lost 6 bases, V lost 4 bases, and 15 bases had no gene match. Germline assignment: CDR1 SGHRS and CDR2 YFSETQ. The CDR3 consists of 18 residues. CDR3 protein: CASSPTASRGLAGVEQYF. CDR3 in DNA: TGCGCCAGCAGCCCCACCGCCTCGAGGGGACTAGCGGGAGTCGAGCAGTACTTC. The full variable domain, completed using reference TRBV5-1 and TRBJ2-7, is KAGVTQTPRYLIKTRGQQVTLSCSPISGHRSVSWYQQTPGQGLQFLFEYFSETQRNKGNFPGRFSGRQFSNSRSEMNVSTLELGDSALYLCASSPTASRGLAGVEQYFGPGTRLTVT.

Of note for this clone: At one boundary the junction diverges from the germline segment, which might be a read error. The genes are TRBV7-7 and TRBJ2-2; 8 nucleotides align to TRBD1. The germline CDR1 and CDR2 sequences are SSHAT and FNYEAQ (reference sequence). The CDR3 is 16 amino acids. The CDR3 sequence: CASSLAGGPNTGELFF. In DNA, the CDR3 is TGTGCTAGCAGCTTAGCAGGGGGCCCGAACACCGGGGAGCTGTTTTTT.

This chain links TRBV27 with TRBJ2-7; the match to TRBD2 covers 12 bases. V was pared by 7 bases and J by 3 bases, with 4 bases of the junction left unmatched. This CDR3 is built from 14 residues. Germline V gene data show CDR1 as MNHEY and CDR2 as SMNVEV (reference sequence). CDR3 region: CASKTSGSDYEQYF. Written as DNA, the CDR3 is TGTGCCAGCAAGACTAGCGGGAGTGACTACGAGCAGTACTTC.

This clone appeared once. The rearrangement links TRBV5-1 to TRBJ1-1, with 9 bases that match TRBD1. Per germline, CDR1 SGHRS and CDR2 YFSETQ. The CDR3 spans 18 residues. J was trimmed by 3 bases and V by 0 bases; bases with no gene match: 12. CDR3 sequence: CASSLGIPGQGRYTEAFF. The CDR3 bases are TGCGCCAGCAGCTTGGGTATACCCGGACAGGGGCGATACACTGAAGCTTTCTTT.

The V gene is TRBV11-3, the J gene TRBJ2-7; D is perhaps TRBD2 (6 bases). Germline CDR1 is SGHNT and CDR2 is YENEEA. The CDR3 extends over 14 amino acids. The V and J ends lost 0 bases and 4 bases respectively, with 10 bases between them. DNA of the CDR3: TGTGCCAGCAGCTTAGATTCGGGAGTGTACGAGCAGTACTTC. This encodes CASSLDSGVYEQYF.

V gene TRBV3-1 (or the pseudogene TRBV3-2) combines with J gene TRBJ2-3; 15 bases agree with TRBD2. This CDR3 has 20 amino acids. Germline V gives CDR1 LGHDT, CDR2 YNNKEL (reference sequence). The ends lost 1 base at V and 2 bases at J; junction bases unmatched: 10. The CDR3 loop is CASSQGDWTSGGEVTDTQYF. The CDR3 bases are TGTGCCAGCAGCCAAGGGGACTGGACTAGCGGGGGGGAAGTCACAGATACGCAGTATTTT.

This clone came up a few times. The CDR3 DNA reads TGTGCCAGCAGCCGAGAGGGGGCCTCGGGCGGAAACACCATATATTTT. It codes for CASSREGASGGNTIYF. The gene calls are TRBV7-8 and TRBJ1-3; TRBD1 aligns across 7 bases. The CDR3 has 16 residues. Germline V lookup: CDR1 SGHVS, CDR2 FQNEAQ. V lost 5 bases to trimming and J lost 4 bases; unmatched junction nucleotides: 11.

This chain links TRBV27 with TRBJ2-3; perhaps TRBD2 as D (6 bases). CDR3 size: 14 residues. Germline V gene data show CDR1 as MNHEY and CDR2 as SMNVEV (reference sequence). V was trimmed by 4 bases and J by 9 bases, leaving 17 bases between them. The CDR3 coding sequence is TGTGCCAGCAGTTCTAAGGCGGGGTCGGGCACGCAGTATTTT. This encodes CASSSKAGSGTQYF.

J is TRBJ2-1 and V is TRBV5-1; D gene uncertain. The germline V gene has CDR1 SGHRS and CDR2 YFSETQ. The V end lost 5 bases, the J end lost 1 base, and 7 bases lay between the germline ends. This CDR3 has 13 amino acids. The CDR3 protein is CASSVASYNEQFF. DNA of the CDR3: TGCGCCAGCAGTGTAGCATCCTACAATGAGCAGTTCTTC. Combining the CDR3 with reference TRBV5-1 and TRBJ2-1 gives the whole variable domain KAGVTQTPRYLIKTRGQQVTLSCSPISGHRSVSWYQQTPGQGLQFLFEYFSETQRNKGNFPGRFSGRQFSNSRSEMNVSTLELGDSALYLCASSVASYNEQFFGPGTRLTVL.